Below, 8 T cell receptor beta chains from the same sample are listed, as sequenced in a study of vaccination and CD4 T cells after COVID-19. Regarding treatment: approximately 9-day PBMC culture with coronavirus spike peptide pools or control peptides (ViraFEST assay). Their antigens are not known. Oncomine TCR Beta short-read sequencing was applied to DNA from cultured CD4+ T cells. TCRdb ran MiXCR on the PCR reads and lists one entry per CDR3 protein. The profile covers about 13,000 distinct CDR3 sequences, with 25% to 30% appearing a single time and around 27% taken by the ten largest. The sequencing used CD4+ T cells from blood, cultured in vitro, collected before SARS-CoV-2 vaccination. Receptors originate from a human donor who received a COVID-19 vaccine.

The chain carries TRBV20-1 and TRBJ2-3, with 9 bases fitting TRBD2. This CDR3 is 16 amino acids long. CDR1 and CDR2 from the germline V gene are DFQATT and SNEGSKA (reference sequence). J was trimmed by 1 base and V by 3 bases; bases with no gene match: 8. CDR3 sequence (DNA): TGCAGTGCTAGGTGGGCGGGGGGGCCTGGCACAGATACGCAGTATTTT. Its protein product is CSARWAGGPGTDTQYF.

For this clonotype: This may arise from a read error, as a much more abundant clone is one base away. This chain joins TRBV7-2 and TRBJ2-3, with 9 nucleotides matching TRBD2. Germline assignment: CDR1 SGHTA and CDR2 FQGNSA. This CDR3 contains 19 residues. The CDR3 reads CASSLESGRAGGHTDMQYF. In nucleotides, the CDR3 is TGTGCCAGCAGCTTAGAGTCTGGGCGAGCGGGGGGCCACACAGATATGCAGTATTTT. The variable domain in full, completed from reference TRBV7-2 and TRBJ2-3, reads GAGVSQSPSNKVTEKGKDVELRCDPISGHTALYWYRQSLGQGLEFLIYFQGNSAPDKSGLPSDRFSAERTGGSVSTLTIQRTQQEDSAVYLCASSLESGRAGGHTDMQYFGPGTRLTVL.

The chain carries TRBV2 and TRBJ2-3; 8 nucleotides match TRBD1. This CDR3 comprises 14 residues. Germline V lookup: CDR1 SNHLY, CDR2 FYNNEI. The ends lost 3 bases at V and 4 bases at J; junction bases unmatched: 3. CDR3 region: CASSEDREADTQYF. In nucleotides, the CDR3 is TGTGCCAGCAGTGAGGACAGGGAGGCAGATACGCAGTATTTT.

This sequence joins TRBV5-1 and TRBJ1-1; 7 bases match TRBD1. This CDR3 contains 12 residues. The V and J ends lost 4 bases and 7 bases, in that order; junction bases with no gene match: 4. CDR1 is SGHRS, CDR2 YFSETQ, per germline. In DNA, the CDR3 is TGCGCCAGCAGCGCGACAGGGCGTGAAGCTTTCTTT. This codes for CASSATGREAFF.

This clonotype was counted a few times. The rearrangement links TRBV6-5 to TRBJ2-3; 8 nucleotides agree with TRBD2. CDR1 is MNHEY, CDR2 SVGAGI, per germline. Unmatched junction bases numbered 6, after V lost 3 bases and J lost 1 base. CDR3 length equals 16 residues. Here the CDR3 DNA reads TGTGCCAGCAGTTATAGCGGGGAAGCCCGCACAGATACGCAGTATTTT. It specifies CASSYSGEARTDTQYF.

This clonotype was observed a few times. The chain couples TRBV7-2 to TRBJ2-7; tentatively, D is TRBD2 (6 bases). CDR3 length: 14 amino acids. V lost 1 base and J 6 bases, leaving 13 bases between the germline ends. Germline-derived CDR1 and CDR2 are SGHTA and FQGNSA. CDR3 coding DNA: TGTGCCAGCAGCTTAGACCCTGGGGGGTTCGAGCAGTACTTC. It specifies CASSLDPGGFEQYF.

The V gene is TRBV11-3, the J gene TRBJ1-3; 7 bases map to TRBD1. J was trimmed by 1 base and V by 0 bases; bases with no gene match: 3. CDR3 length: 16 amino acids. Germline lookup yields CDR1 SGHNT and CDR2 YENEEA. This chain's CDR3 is CASSLDGTASGNTIYF. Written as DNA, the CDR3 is TGTGCCAGCAGCTTAGACGGGACAGCATCTGGAAACACCATATATTTT.

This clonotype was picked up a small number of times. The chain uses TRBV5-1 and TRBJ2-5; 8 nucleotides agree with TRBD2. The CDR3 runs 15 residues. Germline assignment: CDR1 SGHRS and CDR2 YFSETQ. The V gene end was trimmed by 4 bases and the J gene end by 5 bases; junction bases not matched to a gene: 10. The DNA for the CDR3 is TGCGCCAGCAGCCCCTCCGGGACTAGGGGTGAGACCCAGTACTTC. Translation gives CASSPSGTRGETQYF.